The source of this T cell receptor beta chain is a study of blood T cell repertoires in COVID-19. About the research overall: Acute and convalescent COVID-19 specimens originated in the United States, Italy and Spain.

Profiled with immunoSEQ multiplex PCR; TCRdb holds only in-frame clones, not every one. Found here are tens of thousands of clones, 79% of them singletons; the top ten hold around 5.9%. V dropped 7 bases and J dropped 10; count of bases not matched to a gene: 6. The CDR3 length is 14 residues. Germline CDR1 SEHNR, CDR2 FQNEAQ (reference sequence). The TCR comes from a woman in her fifties or sixties with acute or convalescent COVID-19. The chain carries TRBV7-9 and TRBJ2-1; 14 bases align to TRBD2. Sequenced sample: peripheral blood. Here the CDR3 DNA reads TGTGCCAGCACCGGACTAGCGGGGGGCCTAGAGCAGTTCTTC. It translates to CASTGLAGGLEQFF.